This T cell receptor (beta chain) was recorded in a study of T cell changes during pregnancy in multiple sclerosis. Using immunoSEQ multiplex PCR, the repertoire was profiled, and TCRdb retains in-frame clones only, with some absent. Of over 50,000 clones listed, just under 90% are singletons. Sequencing used peripheral blood from another person, used as feeder cells. The receptor was isolated from a human donor whose cells served as feeder cells for cultures in a pregnancy study.

For the CDR3, the DNA is TGTGCCAGCAGTCCGAGAAGCCTAGCTTTCTTT. It codes for CASSPRSLAFF. J is TRBJ1-1 and V is TRBV6-1; the D is unclear. V was pared by 5 bases and J by 10 bases, with 11 bases between. The germline V gene has CDR1 MNHNS and CDR2 SASEGT. The CDR3 contains 11 residues.